The 30 T cell receptor beta chains in this list originate from one sample, sequenced in a study of T cell responses to AZD1222 COVID-19 vaccine. The repertoire was sequenced with immunoSEQ multiplex PCR; TCRdb's copy has only in-frame clones and lacks some. The sample has more than 80,000 clones, 70% to 90% seen once; the top ten hold 9% to 13%. Sample: peripheral blood, taken 28 days after the second AZD1222 dose. The receptors come from an adult who received the AZD1222 COVID-19 vaccine.

As for this clone: The junction does not match germline at one end; this may be a read error. The chain combines TRBV4-2 with TRBJ1-2; perhaps TRBD1 as D (5 bases). The CDR3 runs to 13 residues. The germline V gene encodes CDR1 LGHNA and CDR2 YNFKEQ. The CDR3 sequence: CASSQDRGDPVAF. For the CDR3, the DNA is TGTGCCAGCAGCCAAGATCGTGGGGACCCAGTCGCCTTC.

This chain connects TRBV29-1 to TRBJ1-6; TRBD1 is a possible D gene (6 bases). Per germline, CDR1 SQVTM and CDR2 ANQGSEA. V was cut by 4 bases and J by 6 bases, with 10 bases left in between. This CDR3 has 13 residues. Here the CDR3 reads CSVGQDGNSPLHF. The CDR3 DNA sequence: TGCAGCGTTGGACAGGATGGTAATTCACCCCTCCACTTT.

The chain links TRBV7-2 to TRBJ2-1, with D perhaps matching TRBD2 (5 bases). Between the trimmed V and J ends, which lost 3 bases and 5 bases, there was a span of 14 bases. From germline, CDR1 is SGHTA and CDR2 FQGNSA. CDR3 size: 15 residues. Written as DNA, the CDR3 is TGTGCCAGCAGCTTCCGGGGTTACCGCGACAATGAGCAGTTCTTC. Its protein is CASSFRGYRDNEQFF.

V gene TRBV4-3 combines with J gene TRBJ2-3, with D unresolved. The V gene lost 1 base and the J gene lost 2 bases, with 4 bases spanning the gap. CDR1 LGHNA and CDR2 YSLEER come from the germline V gene. The CDR3 length is 13 residues. CDR3 nucleotide sequence: TGCGCCAGCAGCCAAGGGCACACAGATACGCAGTATTTT. Amino acid sequence: CASSQGHTDTQYF.

This rearrangement joins TRBV2 to TRBJ1-2; 7 bases fit TRBD1. The CDR3 covers 13 residues. V lost 4 bases, J lost 10 bases, and 9 bases stayed unmatched. Germline V gene data show CDR1 as SNHLY and CDR2 as FYNNEI. The CDR3 is CASSATGASDYTF. In DNA form, the CDR3 reads TGTGCCAGCAGTGCAACAGGGGCTTCAGACTACACCTTC. Variable domain in full (rest from reference TRBV2 and TRBJ1-2): EPEVTQTPSHQVTQMGQEVILRCVPISNHLYFYWYRQILGQKVEFLVSFYNNEISEKSEIFDDQFSVERPDGSNFTLKIRSTKLEDSAMYFCASSATGASDYTFGSGTRLTVV.

The CDR3: CASSESVGNNEQFF. DNA of the CDR3: TGTGCCAGCAGTGAATCGGTGGGGAACAATGAGCAGTTCTTC. The chain couples TRBV25-1 to TRBJ2-1; D remains ambiguous. Trimming took 1 base from V and 5 from J, leaving 9 bases between them. The CDR3 length is 14 residues. Germline V gene sequence: CDR1 MGHDK, CDR2 SYGVNS.

V is TRBV19 and J is TRBJ1-6; D is unresolved. The V and J ends lost 1 base and 7 bases respectively, with 11 bases between them. This CDR3 comprises 15 residues. Germline-derived CDR1 and CDR2 are LNHDA and SQIVND (reference sequence). The CDR3 spells CASSIVGGSNSPLHF. In DNA, the CDR3 is TGTGCCAGTAGTATAGTAGGCGGCAGCAATTCACCCCTCCACTTT.

This clone was seen a few times. This CDR3 is also generated by other DNA sequences in the sample. CDR3 protein: CSVRRGGTDTQYF. The CDR3 bases are TGCAGCGTTCGAAGGGGTGGCACAGATACGCAGTATTTT. The chain recombines TRBV29-1 with TRBJ2-3; perhaps TRBD1 as D (5 bases). The CDR3 loop spans 13 amino acids. Trimming removed 5 bases at V and 1 base at J, with 10 bases between. The germline gives CDR1 SQVTM, CDR2 ANQGSEA.

The rearrangement links TRBV5-1 to TRBJ1-3, with 7 nucleotides matching TRBD1. The CDR3 has 16 amino acids. V shed 2 bases and J 2 bases; nucleotides not matched to a gene: 7. CDR1 is SGHRS, CDR2 YFSETQ, per germline. In DNA, the CDR3 is TGCGCCAGCAGCTTAGCGACAGGGCACCCTGGAAACACCATATATTTT. This sequence encodes CASSLATGHPGNTIYF.

The rearrangement uses TRBV11-3 and TRBJ2-5; D could derive from TRBD1 or TRBD2 (5 bases each). CDR1 SGHNT and CDR2 YENEEA come from the germline V gene. V was pared by 5 bases and J by 5 bases, with 30 bases between. CDR3 length: 19 residues. CDR3 sequence (DNA): TGTGCCAGCAGCGCCCTAGCCCCCAATTTACTGGGGCGGAGGGAGACCCAGTACTTC. This encodes CASSALAPNLLGRRETQYF.

The J gene is TRBJ1-1, the V gene TRBV10-2; no clear D gene. CDR1 is WSHSY and CDR2 is SAAADI in the germline V gene. The CDR3 totals 14 residues. V lost 5 bases to trimming and J lost 0 bases, with 10 bases between them. This CDR3 is CASSMSLLNTEAFF. CDR3 nucleotides: TGCGCCAGCAGTATGAGCCTGTTGAACACTGAAGCTTTCTTT.

The chain joins TRBV10-3 to TRBJ1-5; the D is unclear. Germline lookup yields CDR1 ENHRY and CDR2 SYGVKD. The CDR3 runs 13 residues. V was clipped by 6 bases and J by 4 bases, with 10 bases between them. CDR3: CAIRGETNQPQHF. The CDR3 region has the DNA TGTGCCATCAGGGGAGAGACTAATCAGCCCCAGCATTTT.

The rearrangement uses TRBV28 and TRBJ1-4; D might be TRBD1 (6 bases). This CDR3 spans 14 amino acids. Germline CDR1 is MDHEN and CDR2 is SYDVKM. The ends were cut back, 6 bases at V and 13 bases at J, with 21 bases in the middle. This chain's CDR3 is CASSFGQINEILFF. CDR3 bases: TGTGCCAGCAGCTTCGGACAGATCAATGAGATACTGTTTTTT.

J is TRBJ2-1 and V is TRBV6-2 or TRBV6-3; 9 bases line up with TRBD2. The CDR3 covers 14 residues. In germline, CDR1 is MNHEY, CDR2 SVGEGT. Losses at the gene ends were 5 bases for V and 9 bases for J; bases not matched to a gene: 8. CDR3 amino acids: CASSRPGLASEQFF. The CDR3 nucleotides are TGTGCCAGCAGTCGACCGGGACTAGCAAGTGAGCAGTTCTTC.

The genes are TRBV5-1 and TRBJ2-6, with a weak D call TRBD1 (6 bases). Trimming took off 4 bases at V and 0 bases at J, with 14 bases between the two ends. This CDR3 spans 17 amino acids. Germline values: CDR1 SGHRS, CDR2 YFSETQ. This CDR3 is CASSRNLQGSGANVLTF. The CDR3 DNA follows: TGCGCCAGCAGCCGGAACTTACAGGGCTCTGGGGCCAACGTCCTGACTTTC.

This clone appeared a single time. Here the CDR3 DNA reads TGTGCCAGCAGCGCCAGGACTAGCGGCAGTTACAATGAGCAGTTCTTC. Residues: CASSARTSGSYNEQFF. The V call is TRBV9, the J call TRBJ2-1, with 10 nucleotides matching TRBD2. V shed 3 bases, J shed 4 bases, and the junction held 7 bases outside the gene matches. Germline CDR1 and CDR2: SGDLS and YYNGEE. The CDR3 covers 16 residues.

The V and J genes are TRBV28 and TRBJ2-1; TRBD2 matches at 9 bases. V shed 10 bases, J shed 6 bases, and the junction held 13 bases outside the gene matches. Per germline, CDR1 MDHEN and CDR2 SYDVKM. The CDR3 totals 15 residues. CDR3 sequence: CATKLAGLGGNEQFF. CDR3 bases: TGTGCCACCAAACTAGCGGGCCTAGGAGGCAATGAGCAGTTCTTC.

The gene calls are TRBV7-9 and TRBJ2-5, with a tentative D call TRBD1 (5 bases). Between the trimmed V and J ends, which lost 7 bases and 5 bases, there was a span of 14 bases. This CDR3 comprises 13 residues. Germline CDR1 and CDR2: SEHNR and FQNEAQ (reference sequence). CDR3 sequence (DNA): TGTGCCAGCATCTCAGGGATAGGGGAGACCCAGTACTTC. It encodes CASISGIGETQYF.

The rearrangement uses TRBV28 and TRBJ1-1; perhaps TRBD1 as D (6 bases). Germline V gene sequence: CDR1 MDHEN, CDR2 SYDVKM. This CDR3 spans 15 amino acids. The V gene lost 5 bases and the J gene lost 4 bases, with 17 bases spanning the gap. CDR3 DNA sequence: TGTGCCAGCAGTCCTGGGGGCACTGTTGGCACTGAAGCTTTCTTT. It is translated as CASSPGGTVGTEAFF. Full variable domain (remainder filled in from reference TRBV28 and TRBJ1-1): DVKVTQSSRYLVKRTGEKVFLECVQDMDHENMFWYRQDPGLGLRLIYFSYDVKMKEKGDIPEGYSVSREKKERFSLILESASTNQTSMYLCASSPGGTVGTEAFFGQGTRLTVV.

This CDR3 reads CASSQASVPGGQPQHF. The CDR3 DNA reads TGTGCCAGCAGCCAAGCGTCGGTCCCGGGAGGTCAGCCCCAGCATTTT. The chain employs TRBV3-1 (or the pseudogene TRBV3-2) and TRBJ1-5; no firm D call. Germline V gene lookup returns CDR1 LGHDT and CDR2 YNNKEL (reference sequence). This CDR3 is 16 amino acids long. The ends were cut back, 1 base at V and 6 bases at J, with 16 bases in the middle.

V and J are TRBV7-9 and TRBJ2-1, with D perhaps matching TRBD1 (5 bases). The V end was cut by 5 bases, the J end by 7 bases, with 18 bases between. CDR1 and CDR2 (germline): SEHNR, FQNEAQ (reference sequence). The CDR3 contains 15 residues. The CDR3 DNA reads as TGTGCCAGCAGCCCGGACACTCTATTTCCGAATGAGCAGTTCTTC. Amino acid sequence: CASSPDTLFPNEQFF.

The chain links TRBV4-1 to TRBJ2-2, with D perhaps assigned TRBD1 or TRBD2 (5 bases each). CDR1 and CDR2 from the germline V gene are MGHRA and YSYEKL. Trimming took off 3 bases at V and 5 bases at J, with 13 bases between the two ends. The CDR3 has 15 residues. The DNA for the CDR3 is TGCGCCAGCAGCCACCAGGGACGGCTAACCGGGGAGCTGTTTTTT. This codes for CASSHQGRLTGELFF.

V gene TRBV6-1 combines with J gene TRBJ1-6, with D perhaps matching TRBD1 (5 bases). The germline CDR1 and CDR2 sequences are MNHNS and SASEGT. Trimming removed 2 bases from V and 7 bases from J, with 6 bases in between. The CDR3 covers 13 residues. The CDR3 region is CASSEQGNSPLHF. CDR3 nucleotides: TGTGCCAGCAGTGAACAGGGAAATTCACCCCTCCACTTT.

V and J are TRBV24-1 and TRBJ2-5, with TRBD1 matching over 9 bases. The CDR3 runs 15 residues. Germline loops: CDR1 KGHDR, CDR2 SFDVKD. The trim removed 4 bases at V and 5 bases at J, leaving 7 bases unmatched. CDR3 protein: CATSDPQGAGETQYF. DNA for the CDR3: TGTGCCACCAGTGACCCACAGGGGGCAGGGGAGACCCAGTACTTC.

This clone was found a few times. V is TRBV28 and J is TRBJ1-4; tentative D call: TRBD1 (6 bases). The CDR3 is made up of 15 amino acids. Germline-derived CDR1 and CDR2 are MDHEN and SYDVKM. V lost 3 bases and J 3 bases, leaving 11 bases between the germline ends. Here the CDR3 reads CASSFGGASNEKLFF. CDR3 nucleotides: TGTGCCAGCAGTTTTGGGGGGGCGTCTAATGAAAAACTGTTTTTT.

The chain joins TRBV3-1 (or the pseudogene TRBV3-2) to TRBJ1-2; no definite D call. The germline gives CDR1 LGHDT, CDR2 YNNKEL (reference sequence). The CDR3 extends over 18 amino acids. Deletions cut 0 bases from V and 3 bases from J, with 20 bases between. Here the CDR3 reads CASSQDMPRPYPHYGYTF. CDR3 bases: TGTGCCAGCAGCCAAGATATGCCTCGCCCCTACCCACACTATGGCTACACCTTC.

The chain joins TRBV6-5 to TRBJ2-1; D is unresolved. The CDR3 sequence is 10 residues long. The germline CDR1 and CDR2 sequences are MNHEY and SVGAGI. The V end lost 8 bases, the J end lost 8 bases, and 7 bases lay between the germline ends. The CDR3 DNA reads as TGTGCCAGCGGTTTATATGAGCAGTTCTTC. Translation gives CASGLYEQFF.

The rearrangement joins TRBV30 to TRBJ1-1, with D hard to call. Trimming removed 0 bases at V and 4 bases at J, with 9 bases between. CDR1 and CDR2 from the germline V gene are GTSNPN and SVGIG (reference sequence). The CDR3 has 13 amino acids. The CDR3 sequence is CAWSVSSRTEAFF. The CDR3 region has the DNA TGTGCCTGGAGTGTATCAAGTCGCACTGAAGCTTTCTTT.

J is TRBJ1-2 and V is TRBV6-1; 7 nucleotides line up with TRBD1. Germline CDR1 MNHNS, CDR2 SASEGT. CDR3 length equals 14 residues. Losses at the gene ends were 2 bases for V and 0 bases for J; bases not matched to a gene: 0. CDR3 nucleotides: TGTGCCAGCAGTGAAACAGGGGCTAACTATGGCTACACCTTC. This codes for CASSETGANYGYTF.

V and J are TRBV7-8 and TRBJ1-5; TRBD1 matches 9 bases. This CDR3 region has 15 residues. The germline gives CDR1 SGHVS, CDR2 FQNEAQ. Losses at the gene ends were 5 bases for V and 4 bases for J; bases not matched to a gene: 6. This CDR3 reads CASSRPGQGNQPQHF. The CDR3 bases are TGTGCCAGCAGCCGACCGGGACAGGGTAATCAGCCCCAGCATTTT.